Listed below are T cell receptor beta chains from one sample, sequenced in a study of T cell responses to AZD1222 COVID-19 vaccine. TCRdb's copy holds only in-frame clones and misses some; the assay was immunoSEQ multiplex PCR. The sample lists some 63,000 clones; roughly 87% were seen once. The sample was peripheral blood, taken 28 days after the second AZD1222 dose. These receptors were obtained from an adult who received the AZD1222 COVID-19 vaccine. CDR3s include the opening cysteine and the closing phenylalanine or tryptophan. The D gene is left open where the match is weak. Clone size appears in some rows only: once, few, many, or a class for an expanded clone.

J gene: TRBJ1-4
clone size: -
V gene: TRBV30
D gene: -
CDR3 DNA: TGTGCCTGGAGTGTAGGCGGGAATGAAAAACTGTTTTTT
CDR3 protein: CAWSVGGNEKLFF

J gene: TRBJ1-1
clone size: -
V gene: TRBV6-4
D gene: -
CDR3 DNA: TGTGCCAGCAGTCAACGGGCCACCGAAGCTTTCTTT
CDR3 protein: CASSQRATEAFF

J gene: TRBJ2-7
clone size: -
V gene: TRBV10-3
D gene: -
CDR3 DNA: TGTGCCACGGAAGAAGGGCCACCGGGGTCCTACGAGCAGTACTTC
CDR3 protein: CATEEGPPGSYEQYF

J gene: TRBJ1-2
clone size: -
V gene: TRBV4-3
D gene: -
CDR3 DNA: TGCGCCAGCAGCCAAGACGAGACAGGATACTATGGCTACACCTTC
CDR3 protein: CASSQDETGYYGYTF

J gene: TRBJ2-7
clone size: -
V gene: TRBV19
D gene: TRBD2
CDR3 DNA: TGTGCCAGTAGGCGACAGACCGGGGGGAACTACGAGCAGTACTTC
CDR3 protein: CASRRQTGGNYEQYF

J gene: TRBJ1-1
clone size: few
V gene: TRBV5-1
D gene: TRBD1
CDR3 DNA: TGCGCCAGCAGCTTGGTGGGGACAGCCAACACTGAAGCTTTCTTT
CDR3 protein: CASSLVGTANTEAFF

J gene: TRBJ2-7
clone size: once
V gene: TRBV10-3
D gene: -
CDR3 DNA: TGTGCCAGTCAACAGGGACGCGAGCAGTACTTC
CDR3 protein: CASQQGREQYF

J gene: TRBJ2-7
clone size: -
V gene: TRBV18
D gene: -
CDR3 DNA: TGTGCCAGCTCGAGAGCGTCCTCCTACGAGCAGTACTTC
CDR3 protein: CASSRASSYEQYF

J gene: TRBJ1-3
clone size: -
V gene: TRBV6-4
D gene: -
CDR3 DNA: TGTGCCAGCAGTGACTCGAGGACGGTTGTGGATGATAGGGACGGAAACACCATATATTTT
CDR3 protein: CASSDSRTVVDDRDGNTIYF

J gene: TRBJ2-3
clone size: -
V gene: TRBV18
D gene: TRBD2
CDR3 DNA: TGTGCCAGCTCACCACTAGCGGGAGAAAGAGATACGCAGTATTTT
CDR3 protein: CASSPLAGERDTQYF

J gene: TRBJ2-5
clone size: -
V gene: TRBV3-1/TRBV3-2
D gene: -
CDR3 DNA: TGTGCCAGCAGCCAAGCGGTAGCTGGGGAGACCCAGTACTTC
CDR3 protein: CASSQAVAGETQYF

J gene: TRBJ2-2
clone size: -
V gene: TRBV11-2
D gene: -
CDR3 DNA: TGTGCCAGCAGCTTAGATTTGCAGGGTGGGACCGGGGAGCTGTTTTTT
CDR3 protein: CASSLDLQGGTGELFF

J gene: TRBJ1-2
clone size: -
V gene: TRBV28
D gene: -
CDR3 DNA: TGTGCCAGCAGCTGGGACGGAATATACAGGGGCTACACCTTC
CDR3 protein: CASSWDGIYRGYTF

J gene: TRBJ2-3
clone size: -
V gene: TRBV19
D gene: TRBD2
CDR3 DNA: TGTGCCAGTAGTATCGTACTAGCGGAAACTAGCACAGATACGCAGTATTTT
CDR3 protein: CASSIVLAETSTDTQYF

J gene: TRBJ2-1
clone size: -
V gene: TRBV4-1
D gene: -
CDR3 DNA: TGCGCCAGCAGCCCACCTCCCGGGGGTGAGCAGTTCTTC
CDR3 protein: CASSPPPGGEQFF

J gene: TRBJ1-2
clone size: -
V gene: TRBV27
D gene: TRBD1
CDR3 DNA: TGTGCCAGCAGTTTAGTGCAGGGGGCCTATGGCTACACCTTC
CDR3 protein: CASSLVQGAYGYTF

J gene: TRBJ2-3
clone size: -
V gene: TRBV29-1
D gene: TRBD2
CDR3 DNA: TGCAGCGTTAAACGGGGGGATCCCACAGATACGCAGTATTTT
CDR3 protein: CSVKRGDPTDTQYF

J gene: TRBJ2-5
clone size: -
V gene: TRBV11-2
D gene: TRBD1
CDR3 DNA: TGTGCCAGCAGCTTCTCCTCAGGGGGACAGTCGGGAAAAGCCCAGTACTTC
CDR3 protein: CASSFSSGGQSGKAQYF

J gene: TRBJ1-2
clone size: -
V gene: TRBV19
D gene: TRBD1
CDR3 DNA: TGTGCCACCAGATTTCCCGGGACAGGGGGCGGCTACACCTTC
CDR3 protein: CATRFPGTGGGYTF

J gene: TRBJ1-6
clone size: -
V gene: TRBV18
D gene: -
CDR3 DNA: TGTGCCAGCTCACCAACAGGGAATTCACCCCTCCACTTT
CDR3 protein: CASSPTGNSPLHF

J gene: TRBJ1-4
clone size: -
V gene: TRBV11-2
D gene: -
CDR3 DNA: TGTGCCAGCAGCTTAGATTCCGGGGGGTTCGATGAAAAACTGTTTTTT
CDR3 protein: CASSLDSGGFDEKLFF

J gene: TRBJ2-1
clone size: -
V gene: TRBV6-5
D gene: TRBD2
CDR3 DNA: TGTGTGACTAGCGGGGGAACGAAGCAGTTCTTC
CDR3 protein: CVTSGGTKQFF

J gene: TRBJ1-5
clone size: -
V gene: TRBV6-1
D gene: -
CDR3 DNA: TGTGCCAGCAGTGAATTGGCACAGGCGGGGTATCAGCCCCAGCATTTT
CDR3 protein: CASSELAQAGYQPQHF

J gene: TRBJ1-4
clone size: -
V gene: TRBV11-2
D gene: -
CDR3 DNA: TGTGCCAGCAGCCAGGGACAAGGTGAAAAACTGTTTTTT
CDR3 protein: CASSQGQGEKLFF

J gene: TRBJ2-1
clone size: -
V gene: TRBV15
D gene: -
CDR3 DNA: TGTGCCACCAGCAGAGCCTCGGGACCCTACAATGAGCAGTTCTTC
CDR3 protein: CATSRASGPYNEQFF

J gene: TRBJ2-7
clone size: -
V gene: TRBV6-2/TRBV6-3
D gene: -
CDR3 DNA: TGTGCCAGCAGTACCCCTCCCAGGGCCAAGTACTTC
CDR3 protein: CASSTPPRAKYF

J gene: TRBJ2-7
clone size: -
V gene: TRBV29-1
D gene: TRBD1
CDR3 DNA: TGCAGCGTTGGAGGGGGCGTCTACGAGCAGTACTTC
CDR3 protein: CSVGGGVYEQYF

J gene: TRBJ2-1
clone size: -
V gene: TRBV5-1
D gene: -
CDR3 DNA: TGCGCCAGCAGCTTGATTGGGGGGAGTGGCCACAATGAGCAGTTCTTC
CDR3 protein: CASSLIGGSGHNEQFF

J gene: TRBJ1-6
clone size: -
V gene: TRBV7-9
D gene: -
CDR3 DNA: TGTGCCAGCAGCCCGACCGACAGGCCGGATAATTCACCCCTCCACTTT
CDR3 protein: CASSPTDRPDNSPLHF